Following are 10 T cell receptor beta chains from one sample sequenced in a study of blood T cell repertoires in COVID-19. Libraries were prepared by immunoSEQ multiplex PCR; TCRdb keeps only in-frame clonotypes and omits some of them. The data show approximately 280,000 clones, 82% seen once. Sequencing used PBMCs or T cells enriched from blood (not recorded which). The receptor set was obtained from a man aged 35-49 years who had been exposed to COVID-19.

This chain connects TRBV5-5 to TRBJ2-3; D is unresolved. The CDR3 runs 16 residues. The germline V gene encodes CDR1 SGHKS and CDR2 YYEKEE (reference sequence). With 0 bases removed from V and 2 bases from J, the gap between germline ends came to 13 bases. The CDR3 DNA is TGTGCCAGCAGCTTGGGGCAACAATACTACACAGATACGCAGTATTTT. Translating gives CASSLGQQYYTDTQYF. Full variable domain (rest looked up from reference TRBV5-5 and TRBJ2-3): DAGVTQSPTHLIKTRGQQVTLRCSPISGHKSVSWYQQVLGQGPQFIFQYYEKEERGRGNFPDRFSARQFPNYSSELNVNALLLGDSALYLCASSLGQQYYTDTQYFGPGTRLTVL.

The chain recombines TRBV15 with TRBJ2-7, with TRBD1 as a possible D gene (6 bases). Germline assignment: CDR1 LNHNV and CDR2 YYDKDF (reference sequence). V lost 1 base and J lost 7, with 8 bases in between. The CDR3 loop spans 12 amino acids. The CDR3 bases are TGTGCCACCAGCAGAGGAACAGGGGAGCAGTACTTC. This translates into CATSRGTGEQYF.

The J gene is TRBJ2-1, the V gene TRBV5-1, with D perhaps matching TRBD2 (6 bases). The CDR3 runs to 15 residues. Per the germline V gene, CDR1 is SGHRS and CDR2 is YFSETQ. V was pared by 0 bases and J by 0 bases, with 7 bases between. The DNA for the CDR3 is TGCGCCAGCAGCTTGGGGGGAGGCTCCTACAATGAGCAGTTCTTC. Protein sequence: CASSLGGGSYNEQFF.

The sample holds a few counts of this clone. J is TRBJ2-1 and V is TRBV12-5; TRBD2 might be the D (6 bases). V was clipped by 6 bases and J by 6 bases, with 15 bases between them. The CDR3 is 14 amino acids. Germline CDR1 reads LGHNT; CDR2 reads FRNRAP. The CDR3: CASGRDLAFNEQFF. The CDR3 DNA sequence: TGTGCTAGTGGCAGGGACTTAGCCTTCAATGAGCAGTTCTTC.

This rearrangement joins TRBV7-9 to TRBJ2-2, with 8 bases aligning to TRBD1. The CDR3 spans 16 residues. With 5 bases clipped from V and 4 bases from J, the junction kept 9 bases outside the gene matches. Germline V gene data show CDR1 as SEHNR and CDR2 as FQNEAQ (reference sequence). The DNA for the CDR3 is TGTGCCAGCAGCGACATGACAGGGGTGGTCACCGGGGAGCTGTTTTTT. It codes for CASSDMTGVVTGELFF. The variable domain in full, with the rest retrieved from reference TRBV7-9 and TRBJ2-2, is DTGVSQNPRHKITKRGQNVTFRCDPISEHNRLYWYRQTLGQGPEFLTYFQNEAQLEKSRLLSDRFSAERPKGSFSTLEIQRTEQGDSAMYLCASSDMTGVVTGELFFGEGSRLTVL.

This chain uses TRBV10-3 with TRBJ2-5, with 7 bases identical to TRBD2. Germline V lookup: CDR1 ENHRY, CDR2 SYGVKD. CDR3 size: 13 residues. V shed 5 bases and J 5 bases; nucleotides not matched to a gene: 5. The CDR3 sequence is CAISLGGGETQYF. DNA for the CDR3: TGTGCCATCAGTCTCGGGGGAGGGGAGACCCAGTACTTC.

The chain employs TRBV11-3 and TRBJ1-2; TRBD1 matches 8 bases. V lost 5 bases and J lost 5; bases outside the gene matches: 4. Germline values: CDR1 SGHNT, CDR2 YENEEA. The CDR3 is 13 residues long. Written as DNA, the CDR3 is TGTGCCAGCAGCCCGGGACAGGAGTATGGCTACACCTTC. This encodes CASSPGQEYGYTF.

V gene TRBV5-1 combines with J gene TRBJ2-3; 12 positions agree with TRBD2. Germline V lookup: CDR1 SGHRS, CDR2 YFSETQ. The CDR3 is made up of 19 amino acids. After removal of 1 base from V and 1 base from J, the junction contained 10 bases not matched to a gene. The CDR3 nucleotides read TGCGCCAGCAGCTTGCGGCTAGCGGGAGGGCAAGGAGGCACAGATACGCAGTATTTT. Translated: CASSLRLAGGQGGTDTQYF.

CDR3 DNA: TGTGCCAGCAGCTTGGTGGGCCAGGCCACTGAAGCTTTCTTT. Amino acids: CASSLVGQATEAFF. The V gene is TRBV5-6, the J gene TRBJ1-1; no firm D call. Trimming took off 0 bases at V and 4 bases at J, with 10 bases between the two ends. The CDR3 is 14 amino acids. Germline lookup yields CDR1 SGHDT and CDR2 YYEEEE. Complete variable domain (other parts from reference TRBV5-6 and TRBJ1-1): DAGVTQSPTHLIKTRGQQVTLRCSPKSGHDTVSWYQQALGQGPQFIFQYYEEEERQRGNFPDRFSGHQFPNYSSELNVNALLLGDSALYLCASSLVGQATEAFFGQGTRLTVV.

The chain links TRBV5-1 to TRBJ2-7, with a possible D match to TRBD1 (6 bases). CDR1 and CDR2 (germline): SGHRS, YFSETQ. This CDR3 comprises 14 residues. The V end was cut by 0 bases, the J end by 2 bases, with 9 bases between. CDR3 coding DNA: TGCGCCAGCAGCTTGGCGGGACAAACCTACGAGCAGTACTTC. Protein sequence: CASSLAGQTYEQYF.